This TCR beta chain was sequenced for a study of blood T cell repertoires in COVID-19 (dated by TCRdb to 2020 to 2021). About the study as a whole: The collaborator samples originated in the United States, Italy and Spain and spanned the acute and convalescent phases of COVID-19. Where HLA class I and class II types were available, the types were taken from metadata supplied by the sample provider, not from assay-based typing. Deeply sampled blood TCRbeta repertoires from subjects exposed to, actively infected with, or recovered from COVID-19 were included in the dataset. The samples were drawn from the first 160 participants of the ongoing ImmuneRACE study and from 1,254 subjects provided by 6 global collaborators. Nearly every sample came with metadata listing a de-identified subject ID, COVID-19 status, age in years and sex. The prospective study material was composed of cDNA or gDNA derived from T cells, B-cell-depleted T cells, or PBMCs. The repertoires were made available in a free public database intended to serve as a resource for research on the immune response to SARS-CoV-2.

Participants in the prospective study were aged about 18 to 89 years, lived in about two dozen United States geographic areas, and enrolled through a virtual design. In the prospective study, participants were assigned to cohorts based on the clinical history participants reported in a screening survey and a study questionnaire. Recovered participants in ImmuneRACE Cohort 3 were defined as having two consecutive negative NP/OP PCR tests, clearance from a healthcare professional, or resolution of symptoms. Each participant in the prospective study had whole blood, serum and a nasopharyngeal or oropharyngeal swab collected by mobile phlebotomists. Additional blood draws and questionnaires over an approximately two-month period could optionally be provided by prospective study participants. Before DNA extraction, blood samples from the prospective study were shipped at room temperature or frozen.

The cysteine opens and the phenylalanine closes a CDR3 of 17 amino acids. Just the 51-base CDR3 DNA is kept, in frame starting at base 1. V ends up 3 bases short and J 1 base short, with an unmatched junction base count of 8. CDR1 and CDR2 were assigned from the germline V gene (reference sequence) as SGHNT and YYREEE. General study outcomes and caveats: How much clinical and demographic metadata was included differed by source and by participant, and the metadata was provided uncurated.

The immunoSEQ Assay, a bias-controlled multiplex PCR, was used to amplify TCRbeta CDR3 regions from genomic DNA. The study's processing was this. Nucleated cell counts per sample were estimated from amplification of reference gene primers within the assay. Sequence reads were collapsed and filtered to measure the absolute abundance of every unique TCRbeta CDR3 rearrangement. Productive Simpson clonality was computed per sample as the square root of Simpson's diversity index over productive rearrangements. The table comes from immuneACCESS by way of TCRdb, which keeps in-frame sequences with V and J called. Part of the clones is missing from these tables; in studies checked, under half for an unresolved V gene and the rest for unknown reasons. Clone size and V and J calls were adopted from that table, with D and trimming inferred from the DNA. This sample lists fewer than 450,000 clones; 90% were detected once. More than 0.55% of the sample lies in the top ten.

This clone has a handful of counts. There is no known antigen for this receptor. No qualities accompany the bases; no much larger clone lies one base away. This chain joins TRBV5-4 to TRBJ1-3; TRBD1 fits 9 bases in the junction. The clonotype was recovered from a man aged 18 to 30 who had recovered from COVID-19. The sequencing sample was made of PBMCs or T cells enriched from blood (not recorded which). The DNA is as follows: TGTGCCAGCAGCTCCCCCGGGACAGGGCTTTCTGGAAACACCATATATTTT. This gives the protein CASSSPGTGLSGNTIYF.